This is a list of T cell receptor beta chains from one sample in a study of circulating CD8 cells and anti-PD-1 response in melanoma. TCRdb recomputed calls from the reads with MiXCR, one row per CDR3 protein. The sample includes around 2,100 distinct CDR3 sequences, around 7.2% of them seen just once. This specimen consisted of CD8+ T cells from PBMCs, obtained at baseline or after one month of anti-PD-1 therapy (not recorded which). The source of these receptors is a human donor with melanoma. The CDR3 runs from the conserved cysteine through the conserved F or W. The D gene is left open where the match is weak. Rows give clone size only sometimes, using once, few, many, or a class for an expanded clone.

V gene: TRBV9
D gene: TRBD1
J gene: TRBJ1-5
clone size: .
CDR3 DNA: TGTGCCAGCAGCCCAGACAGGGTTCATCAGCCCCAGCATTTT
CDR3 protein: CASSPDRVHQPQHF

V gene: TRBV4-3
D gene: .
J gene: TRBJ2-5
clone size: few
CDR3 DNA: TGCGCCAGCAGCCAAGATCCAGTACCACACGAGACCCAGTACTTC
CDR3 protein: CASSQDPVPHETQYF

V gene: TRBV12-5
D gene: .
J gene: TRBJ2-1
clone size: medium-sized
CDR3 DNA: TGTGCTAGTGGTTTGGTACGAGAGACCTACAATGAGCAGTTCTTC
CDR3 protein: CASGLVRETYNEQFF

V gene: TRBV12-3/TRBV12-4
D gene: .
J gene: TRBJ1-2
clone size: medium-sized
CDR3 DNA: TGTGCCAGCAGTTCCCCGGGGATCTTC
CDR3 protein: CASSSPGIF

V gene: TRBV29-1
D gene: TRBD2
J gene: TRBJ2-1
clone size: medium-sized
CDR3 DNA: TGCAGCGTTGAAGGGAGGGACTCCCATAGCGGGAGCTTCGGTGAGCAGTTCTTC
CDR3 protein: CSVEGRDSHSGSFGEQFF

V gene: TRBV27
D gene: TRBD1
J gene: TRBJ2-7
clone size: medium-sized
CDR3 DNA: TGTGCCAGCAGTTTTGGACAGGGGGCCGAGCAGTACTTC
CDR3 protein: CASSFGQGAEQYF

V gene: TRBV25-1
D gene: TRBD1
J gene: TRBJ1-4
clone size: large
CDR3 DNA: TGTGCCAGCAGTGATCAGGGGGCAAATGAAAAACTGTTTTTT
CDR3 protein: CASSDQGANEKLFF

V gene: TRBV4-3
D gene: .
J gene: TRBJ2-7
clone size: .
CDR3 DNA: TGCGCCAGCAGCCAAGAACCCCAGGACTCCTACGAGCAGTACTTC
CDR3 protein: CASSQEPQDSYEQYF

V gene: TRBV14
D gene: .
J gene: TRBJ2-7
clone size: medium-sized
CDR3 DNA: TGTGCCAGCAGCGGGGCGGGACAGACCTACGAGCAGTACTTC
CDR3 protein: CASSGAGQTYEQYF

V gene: TRBV27
D gene: TRBD1
J gene: TRBJ1-1
clone size: medium-sized
CDR3 DNA: TGTGCCAGCAGTTTAAAGACAGGGTATACTGAAGCTTTCTTT
CDR3 protein: CASSLKTGYTEAFF

V gene: TRBV2
D gene: .
J gene: TRBJ2-7
clone size: medium-sized
CDR3 DNA: TGTGCCAGCGGGGGGGCCGAGCAGTACTTC
CDR3 protein: CASGGAEQYF

V gene: TRBV28
D gene: TRBD2
J gene: TRBJ2-5
clone size: large
CDR3 DNA: TGTGCCAGCAGCCCCCCCTCCGGGAGGGACCAAGAGACCCAGTACTTC
CDR3 protein: CASSPPSGRDQETQYF